The next 6 T cell receptor beta chains were all read from a single sample in a study of shared clonotypes between healthy human individuals. Sequencing used immunoSEQ multiplex PCR; TCRdb keeps in-frame clones, though not all of them. The sample lists some 1 million clones; 60% to 80% were seen once. Material: memory CD4+ T cells sorted from blood. The subset is: CD45RA-negative fraction. These receptors were obtained from a man in his late teens or twenties in good health.

V is TRBV5-1 and J is TRBJ2-1; D gene uncertain. Germline CDR1 SGHRS, CDR2 YFSETQ. Trimming left V 0 bases short and J 9 bases short, with 10 bases between. This CDR3 region has 13 residues. The CDR3: CASSLALNSEQFF. The DNA for the CDR3 is TGCGCCAGCAGCTTGGCCCTAAACAGTGAGCAGTTCTTC. Based on the CDR3 plus reference TRBV5-1 and TRBJ2-1, the full variable domain is KAGVTQTPRYLIKTRGQQVTLSCSPISGHRSVSWYQQTPGQGLQFLFEYFSETQRNKGNFPGRFSGRQFSNSRSEMNVSTLELGDSALYLCASSLALNSEQFFGPGTRLTVL.

CDR3 sequence: CASSQDRLAGGPADTQYF. The CDR3 coding sequence is TGTGCCAGCAGCCAAGACAGACTAGCGGGGGGGCCGGCAGATACGCAGTATTTT. J is TRBJ2-3 and V is TRBV14, with TRBD2 matching 14 bases. Unmatched junction bases numbered 6, after V lost 0 bases and J lost 4 bases. The germline gives CDR1 SGHDN, CDR2 FVKESK. CDR3 length: 18 residues.

V gene TRBV7-8 combines with J gene TRBJ1-2, with a weak D call TRBD1 (5 bases). The V gene lost 9 bases and the J gene lost 3 bases, with 11 bases spanning the gap. CDR3 length: 12 amino acids. Germline-derived CDR1 and CDR2 are SGHVS and FQNEAQ. The CDR3 nucleotides are TGTGCCAGTGCACAGGACTACTATGGCTACACCTTC. Translated: CASAQDYYGYTF.

V usage is TRBV19 and J usage is TRBJ2-7, with D uncertain. The CDR3 totals 18 residues. Between the trimmed V and J ends, which lost 0 bases and 2 bases, there was a span of 20 bases. The V gene's germline CDR1 is LNHDA and CDR2 SQIVND (reference sequence). CDR3 residues: CASSIDLVSASNTYEQYF. CDR3 nucleotides: TGTGCCAGTAGTATAGATCTTGTTTCGGCCTCGAATACCTACGAGCAGTACTTC.

V and J are TRBV5-1 and TRBJ2-3; weak D call: TRBD1 (7 bases). CDR1 and CDR2 from the germline V gene are SGHRS and YFSETQ. Trimming stripped 6 bases from V and 4 bases from J, with 18 bases between. The CDR3 covers 15 residues. The CDR3 DNA reads as TGCGCCAGCAAGCCACCAGGGGGGCCCGCAGATACGCAGTATTTT. Translating gives CASKPPGGPADTQYF.

The rearrangement links TRBV7-3 to TRBJ2-2; D possibly corresponds to TRBD1 (5 bases). From germline, CDR1 is SGHTA and CDR2 FQGTGA. V lost 5 bases and J 0 bases, leaving 13 bases between the germline ends. This CDR3 contains 16 residues. The CDR3 DNA sequence: TGTGCCAGCAGCCGACAGACAACAACGAACACCGGGGAGCTGTTTTTT. Its protein is CASSRQTTTNTGELFF.